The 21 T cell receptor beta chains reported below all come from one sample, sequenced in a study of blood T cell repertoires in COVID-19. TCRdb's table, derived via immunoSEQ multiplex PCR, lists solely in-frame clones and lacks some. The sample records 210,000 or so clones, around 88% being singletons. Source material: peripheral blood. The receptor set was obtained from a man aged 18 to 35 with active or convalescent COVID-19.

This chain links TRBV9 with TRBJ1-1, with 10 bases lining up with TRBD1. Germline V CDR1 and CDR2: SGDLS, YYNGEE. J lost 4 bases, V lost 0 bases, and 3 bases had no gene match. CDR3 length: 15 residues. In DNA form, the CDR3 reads TGTGCCAGCAGCGTAGGACAGGGGGCGAGCACTGAAGCTTTCTTT. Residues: CASSVGQGASTEAFF.

CDR3 sequence reads: CSASNPRGEQYF. CDR3 nucleotides: TGCAGTGCTAGTAACCCTCGGGGCGAGCAGTACTTC. The genes are TRBV20-1 and TRBJ2-7; the D gene is possibly TRBD2 (5 bases). The CDR3 totals 12 residues. Germline-derived CDR1 and CDR2 are DFQATT and SNEGSKA (reference sequence). V dropped 3 bases and J dropped 6 bases, with 12 bases sitting between them.

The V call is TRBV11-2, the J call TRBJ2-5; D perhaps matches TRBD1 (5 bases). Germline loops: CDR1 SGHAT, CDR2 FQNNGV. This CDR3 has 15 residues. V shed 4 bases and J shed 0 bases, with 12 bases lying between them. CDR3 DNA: TGTGCCAGCAGCTACCCGACAGCAGACCAAGAGACCCAGTACTTC. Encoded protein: CASSYPTADQETQYF.

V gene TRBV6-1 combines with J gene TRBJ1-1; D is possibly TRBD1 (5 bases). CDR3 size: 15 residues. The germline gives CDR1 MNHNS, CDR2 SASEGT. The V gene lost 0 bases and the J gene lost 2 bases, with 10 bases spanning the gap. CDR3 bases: TGTGCCAGCAGTGAAGCGCTAGGGGTAAACACTGAAGCTTTCTTT. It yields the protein CASSEALGVNTEAFF.

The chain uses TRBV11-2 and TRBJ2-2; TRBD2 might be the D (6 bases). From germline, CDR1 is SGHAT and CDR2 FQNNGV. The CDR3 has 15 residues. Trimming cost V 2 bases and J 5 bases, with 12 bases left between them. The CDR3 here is CASSLRREWTGELFF. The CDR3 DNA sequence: TGTGCCAGCAGCTTAAGGCGGGAATGGACCGGGGAGCTGTTTTTT.

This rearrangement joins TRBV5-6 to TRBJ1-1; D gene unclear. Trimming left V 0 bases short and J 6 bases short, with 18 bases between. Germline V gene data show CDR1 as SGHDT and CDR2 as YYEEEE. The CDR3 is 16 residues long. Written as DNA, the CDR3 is TGTGCCAGCAGCTTGGAGGAGGTCGGGTTTAACGCTGAAGCTTTCTTT. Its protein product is CASSLEEVGFNAEAFF. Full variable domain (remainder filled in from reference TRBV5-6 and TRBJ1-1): DAGVTQSPTHLIKTRGQQVTLRCSPKSGHDTVSWYQQALGQGPQFIFQYYEEEERQRGNFPDRFSGHQFPNYSSELNVNALLLGDSALYLCASSLEEVGFNAEAFFGQGTRLTVV.

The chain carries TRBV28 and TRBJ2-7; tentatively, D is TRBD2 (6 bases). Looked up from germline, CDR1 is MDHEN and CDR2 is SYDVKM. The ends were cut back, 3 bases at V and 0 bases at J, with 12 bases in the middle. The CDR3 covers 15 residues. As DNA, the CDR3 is TGTGCCAGCAGTTTGTTCGCGGGAACCTCCTACGAGCAGTACTTC. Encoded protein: CASSLFAGTSYEQYF.

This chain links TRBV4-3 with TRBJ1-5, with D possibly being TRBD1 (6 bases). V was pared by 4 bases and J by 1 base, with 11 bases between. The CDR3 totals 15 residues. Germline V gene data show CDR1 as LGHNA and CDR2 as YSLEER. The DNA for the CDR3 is TGCGCCAGCAGCCTAACTACAGGGAGCAATCAGCCCCAGCATTTT. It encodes CASSLTTGSNQPQHF.

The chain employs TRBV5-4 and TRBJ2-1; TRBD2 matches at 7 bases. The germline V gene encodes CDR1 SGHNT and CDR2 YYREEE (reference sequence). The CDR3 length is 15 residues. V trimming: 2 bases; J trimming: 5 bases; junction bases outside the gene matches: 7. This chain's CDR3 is CASSLVGGTNNEQFF. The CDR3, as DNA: TGTGCCAGCAGCTTAGTGGGAGGGACTAACAATGAGCAGTTCTTC.

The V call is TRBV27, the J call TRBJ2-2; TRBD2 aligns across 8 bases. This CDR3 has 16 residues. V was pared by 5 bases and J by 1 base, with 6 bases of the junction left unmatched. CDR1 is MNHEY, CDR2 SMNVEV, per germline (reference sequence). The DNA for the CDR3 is TGTGCCAGCAGTCCAGGGACTAGGCTGAACACCGGGGAGCTGTTTTTT. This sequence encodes CASSPGTRLNTGELFF.

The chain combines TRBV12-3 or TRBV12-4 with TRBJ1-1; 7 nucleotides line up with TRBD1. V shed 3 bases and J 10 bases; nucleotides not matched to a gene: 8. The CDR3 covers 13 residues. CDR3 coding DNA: TGTGCCAGCAGTTTTGGCCAGGGGGATGGAGCTTTCTTT. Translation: CASSFGQGDGAFF.

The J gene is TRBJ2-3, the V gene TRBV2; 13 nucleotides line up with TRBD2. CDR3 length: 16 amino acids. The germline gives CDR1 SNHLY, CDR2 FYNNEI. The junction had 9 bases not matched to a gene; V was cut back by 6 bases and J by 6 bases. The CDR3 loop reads CASSWLGTSGTDTQYF. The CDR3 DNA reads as TGTGCCAGCAGCTGGTTAGGGACTAGCGGGACGGATACGCAGTATTTT. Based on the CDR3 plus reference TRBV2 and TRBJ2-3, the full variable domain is EPEVTQTPSHQVTQMGQEVILRCVPISNHLYFYWYRQILGQKVEFLVSFYNNEISEKSEIFDDQFSVERPDGSNFTLKIRSTKLEDSAMYFCASSWLGTSGTDTQYFGPGTRLTVL.

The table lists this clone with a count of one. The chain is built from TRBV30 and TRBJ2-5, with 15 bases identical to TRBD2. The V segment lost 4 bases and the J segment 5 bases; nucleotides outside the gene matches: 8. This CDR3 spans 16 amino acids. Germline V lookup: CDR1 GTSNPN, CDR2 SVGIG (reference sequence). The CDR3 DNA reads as TGTGCCTGGACGAATGGGACTAGCGGGAGGAAGGAGACCCAGTACTTC. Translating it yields CAWTNGTSGRKETQYF.

CDR3 protein: CASSDVAGMAEAFF. The CDR3 DNA is TGCGCCAGCAGCGACGTCGCGGGGATGGCTGAAGCTTTCTTT. The chain joins TRBV4-3 to TRBJ1-1, with D hard to call. The CDR3 length is 14 residues. Germline CDR1 LGHNA, CDR2 YSLEER. The ends were cut back, 5 bases at V and 6 bases at J, with 16 bases in the middle.

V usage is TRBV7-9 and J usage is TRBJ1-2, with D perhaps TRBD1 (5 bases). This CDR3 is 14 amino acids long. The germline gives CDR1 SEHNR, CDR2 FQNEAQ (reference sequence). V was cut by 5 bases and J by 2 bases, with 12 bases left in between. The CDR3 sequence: CASSPLTENYGYTF. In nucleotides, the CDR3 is TGTGCCAGCAGCCCCCTGACAGAAAACTATGGCTACACCTTC.

CDR3 amino acids: CASSPTGDSYEQYF. The CDR3 DNA reads TGTGCCAGTTCTCCCACAGGAGACTCCTACGAGCAGTACTTC. J is TRBJ2-7 and V is TRBV19, with a tentative D call TRBD1 (5 bases). This CDR3 has 14 amino acids. CDR1 and CDR2 from the germline V gene are LNHDA and SQIVND (reference sequence). Trimming cost V 8 bases and J 0 bases, with 14 bases left between them.

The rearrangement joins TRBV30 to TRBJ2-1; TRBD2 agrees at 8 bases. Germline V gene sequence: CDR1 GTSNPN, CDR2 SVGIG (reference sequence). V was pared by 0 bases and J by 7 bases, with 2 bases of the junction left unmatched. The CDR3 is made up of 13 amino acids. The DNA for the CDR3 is TGTGCCTGGAGTGTAGCTAGCGGGAATGAGCAGTTCTTC. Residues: CAWSVASGNEQFF.

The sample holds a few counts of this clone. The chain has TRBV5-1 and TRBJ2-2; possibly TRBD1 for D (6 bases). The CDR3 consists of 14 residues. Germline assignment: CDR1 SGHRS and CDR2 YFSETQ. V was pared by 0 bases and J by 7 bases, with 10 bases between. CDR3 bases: TGCGCCAGCAGCTTGGACAGGGCATACGGGGAGCTGTTTTTT. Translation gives CASSLDRAYGELFF.

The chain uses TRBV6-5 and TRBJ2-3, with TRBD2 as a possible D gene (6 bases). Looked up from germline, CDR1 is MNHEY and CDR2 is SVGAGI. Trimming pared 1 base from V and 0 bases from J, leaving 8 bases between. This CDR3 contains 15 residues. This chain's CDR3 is CASSYLGGSTDTQYF. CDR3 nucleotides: TGTGCCAGCAGTTACTTGGGGGGTAGCACAGATACGCAGTATTTT.

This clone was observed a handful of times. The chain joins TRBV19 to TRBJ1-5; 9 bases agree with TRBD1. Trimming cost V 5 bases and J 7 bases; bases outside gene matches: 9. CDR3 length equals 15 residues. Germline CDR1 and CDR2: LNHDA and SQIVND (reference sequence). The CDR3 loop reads CASSGTGGAGQPQHF. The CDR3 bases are TGTGCCAGTAGTGGAACAGGGGGCGCGGGGCAGCCCCAGCATTTT.

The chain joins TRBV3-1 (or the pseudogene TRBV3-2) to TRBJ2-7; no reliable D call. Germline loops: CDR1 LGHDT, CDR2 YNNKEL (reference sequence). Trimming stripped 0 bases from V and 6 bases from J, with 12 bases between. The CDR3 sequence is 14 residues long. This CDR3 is CASSQDLHNREQYF. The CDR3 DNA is TGTGCCAGCAGCCAAGATTTGCACAATCGCGAGCAGTACTTC.